The 10 T cell receptor beta chains below come from one sample, sequenced in a study of cytomegalovirus exposure and HLA in healthy donors. Primers included in the PCR were 60 Vbeta and 13 Jbeta primers. Repertoires were generated with immunoSEQ multiplex PCR, while TCRdb's copy carries only in-frame clones and drops some. The sample lists roughly 100,000 clones; approximately 87% were seen once. Sequenced material: PBMCs. Receptor source: a man aged 35 to 55 in good health and CMV-seronegative.

The chain couples TRBV7-2 to TRBJ1-5; 10 nucleotides match TRBD1. CDR3 length equals 15 residues. The ends lost 5 bases at V and 4 bases at J; junction bases unmatched: 5. The V gene's germline CDR1 is SGHTA and CDR2 FQGNSA. The CDR3: CASSRTGGTNQPQHF. The DNA of the CDR3 is TGTGCCAGCAGCCGGACAGGGGGGACAAATCAGCCCCAGCATTTT. The entire variable domain, with the rest obtained from reference TRBV7-2 and TRBJ1-5, is as follows: GAGVSQSPSNKVTEKGKDVELRCDPISGHTALYWYRQSLGQGLEFLIYFQGNSAPDKSGLPSDRFSAERTGGSVSTLTIQRTQQEDSAVYLCASSRTGGTNQPQHFGDGTRLSIL.

This clone was recorded a few times. This sequence joins TRBV30 and TRBJ1-5; D is uncertain. The ends were cut back, 3 bases at V and 0 bases at J, with 12 bases in the middle. The CDR3 length is 15 residues. Per germline, CDR1 GTSNPN and CDR2 SVGIG (reference sequence). The CDR3 DNA reads TGTGCCTGGAGCTCGACGGACTATAGCAATCAGCCCCAGCATTTT. It is translated as CAWSSTDYSNQPQHF.

This clone was observed a single time. The V and J genes are TRBV28 and TRBJ2-6; 9 bases map to TRBD1. The germline CDR1 and CDR2 sequences are MDHEN and SYDVKM. The CDR3 extends over 17 amino acids. V lost 4 bases, J lost 2 bases, and 6 bases stayed unmatched. The CDR3 loop is CASSSDRGRAGANVLTF. The CDR3 DNA is TGTGCCAGCAGTTCGGACAGGGGTAGGGCTGGGGCCAACGTCCTGACTTTC. The whole variable domain, filled in from reference TRBV28 and TRBJ2-6, reads DVKVTQSSRYLVKRTGEKVFLECVQDMDHENMFWYRQDPGLGLRLIYFSYDVKMKEKGDIPEGYSVSREKKERFSLILESASTNQTSMYLCASSSDRGRAGANVLTFGAGSRLTVL.

This rearrangement joins TRBV7-2 to TRBJ2-7, with unresolved D. Germline V gives CDR1 SGHTA, CDR2 FQGNSA. V was trimmed by 5 bases and J by 3 bases, leaving 11 bases between them. The CDR3 is 13 residues long. DNA of the CDR3: TGTGCCAGCAGCGTAGACTGGAGCTACGAGCAGTACTTC. This sequence encodes CASSVDWSYEQYF.

The chain has TRBV6-4 and TRBJ2-1, with D possibly being TRBD2 (5 bases). From germline, CDR1 is MRHNA and CDR2 SNTAGT. With 5 bases removed from V and 4 bases from J, the gap between germline ends came to 12 bases. This CDR3 has 14 residues. CDR3 sequence (DNA): TGTGCCAGCAGTAGGACTGTAGGGTACAATGAGCAGTTCTTC. This translates into CASSRTVGYNEQFF.

The rearrangement joins TRBV5-1 to TRBJ2-2; no clear D. V was clipped by 4 bases and J by 7 bases, with 14 bases between them. This CDR3 is built from 14 residues. Germline CDR1 is SGHRS and CDR2 is YFSETQ. The CDR3: CASSPTVPGGELFF. The CDR3 coding sequence is TGCGCCAGCAGCCCTACGGTCCCTGGCGGGGAGCTGTTTTTT.

This clone was picked up a small number of times. The genes are TRBV29-1 and TRBJ2-3; 7 nucleotides match TRBD1. The V segment lost 4 bases and the J segment 2 bases; nucleotides outside the gene matches: 18. The CDR3 extends over 18 amino acids. Germline V gene sequence: CDR1 SQVTM, CDR2 ANQGSEA. As DNA, the CDR3 is TGCAGCGTTGCCCTTATGGCCCGAGGGGGCTATGACACAGATACGCAGTATTTT. This gives the protein CSVALMARGGYDTDTQYF.

The V and J genes are TRBV27 and TRBJ2-5; 15 nucleotides match TRBD2. V lost 3 bases, J lost 3 bases, and 5 bases stayed unmatched. Looked up from germline, CDR1 is MNHEY and CDR2 is SMNVEV (reference sequence). The CDR3 consists of 17 residues. CDR3 DNA: TGTGCCAGCAGTTTGGGGACTAGCGGGGGGTTTGAAGAGACCCAGTACTTC. Translating it yields CASSLGTSGGFEETQYF.

The chain couples TRBV13 to TRBJ2-1, with a weak D call TRBD1 (6 bases). Germline V gene sequence: CDR1 PRHDT, CDR2 FYEKMQ (reference sequence). Trimming removed 5 bases at V and 3 bases at J, with 11 bases between. The CDR3 has 14 residues. The CDR3 DNA reads as TGTGCCAGCAGCGAGGGGGTGGACTACAATGAGCAGTTCTTC. It yields the protein CASSEGVDYNEQFF.

The J gene is TRBJ1-2, the V gene TRBV5-1, with TRBD1 matching 12 bases. CDR3 size: 15 residues. V was pared by 0 bases and J by 8 bases, with 5 bases of the junction left unmatched. Germline values: CDR1 SGHRS, CDR2 YFSETQ. The CDR3 sequence is CASSLDAGTGGGYTF. In nucleotides, the CDR3 is TGCGCCAGCAGCTTGGATGCCGGGACAGGGGGCGGCTACACCTTC.